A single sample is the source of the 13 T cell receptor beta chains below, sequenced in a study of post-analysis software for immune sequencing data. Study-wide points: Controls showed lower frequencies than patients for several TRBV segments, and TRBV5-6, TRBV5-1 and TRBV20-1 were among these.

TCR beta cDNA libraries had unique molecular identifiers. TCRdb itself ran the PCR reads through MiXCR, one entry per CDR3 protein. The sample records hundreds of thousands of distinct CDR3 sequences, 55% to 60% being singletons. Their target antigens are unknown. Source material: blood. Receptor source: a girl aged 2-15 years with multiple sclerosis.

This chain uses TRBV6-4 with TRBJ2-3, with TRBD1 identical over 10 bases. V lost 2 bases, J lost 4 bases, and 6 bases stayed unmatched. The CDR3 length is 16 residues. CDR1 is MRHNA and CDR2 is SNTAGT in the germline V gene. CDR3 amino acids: CASSDRQGAGSDTQYF. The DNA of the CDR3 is TGTGCCAGCAGTGACCGACAGGGGGCTGGGTCAGATACGCAGTATTTT.

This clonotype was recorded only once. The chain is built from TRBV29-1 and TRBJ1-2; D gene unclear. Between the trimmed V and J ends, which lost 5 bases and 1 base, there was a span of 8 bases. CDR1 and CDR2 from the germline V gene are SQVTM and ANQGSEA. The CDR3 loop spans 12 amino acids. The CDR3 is CSVFGDNYGYTF. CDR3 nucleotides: TGCAGCGTTTTTGGAGATAACTATGGCTACACCTTC.

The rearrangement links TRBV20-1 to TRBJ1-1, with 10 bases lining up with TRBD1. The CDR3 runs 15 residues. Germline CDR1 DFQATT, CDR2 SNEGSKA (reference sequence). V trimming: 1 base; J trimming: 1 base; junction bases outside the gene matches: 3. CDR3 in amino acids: CSARGGDRGNTEAFF. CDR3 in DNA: TGCAGTGCTAGAGGGGGGGACAGGGGGAACACTGAAGCTTTCTTT.

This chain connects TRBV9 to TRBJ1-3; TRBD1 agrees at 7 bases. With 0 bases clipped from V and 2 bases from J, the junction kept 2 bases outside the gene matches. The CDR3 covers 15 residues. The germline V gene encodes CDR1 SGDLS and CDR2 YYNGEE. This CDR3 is CASSVARGAGNTIYF. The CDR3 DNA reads TGTGCCAGCAGCGTAGCCAGGGGGGCTGGAAACACCATATATTTT.

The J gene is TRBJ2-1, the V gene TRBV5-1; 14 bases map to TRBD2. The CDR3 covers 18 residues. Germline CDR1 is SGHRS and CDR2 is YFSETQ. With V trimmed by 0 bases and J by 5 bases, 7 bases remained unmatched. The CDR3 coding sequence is TGCGCCAGCAGCTTGGCCGGGACTAGCGGGAGCGGTAACAATGAGCAGTTCTTC. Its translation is CASSLAGTSGSGNNEQFF.

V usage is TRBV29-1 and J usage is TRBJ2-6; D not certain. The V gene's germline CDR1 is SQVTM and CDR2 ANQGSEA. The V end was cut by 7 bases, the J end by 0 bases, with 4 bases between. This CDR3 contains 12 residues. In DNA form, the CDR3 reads TGCAGCGCGATCTCTGGGGCCAACGTCCTGACTTTC. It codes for CSAISGANVLTF.

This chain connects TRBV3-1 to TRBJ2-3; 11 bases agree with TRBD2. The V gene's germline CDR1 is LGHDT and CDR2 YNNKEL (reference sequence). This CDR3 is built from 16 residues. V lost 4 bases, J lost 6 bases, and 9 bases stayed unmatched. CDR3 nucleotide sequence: TGTGCCAGCAGCCTAAGACTAGCGGGGTTCAGGGATACGCAGTATTTT. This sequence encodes CASSLRLAGFRDTQYF.

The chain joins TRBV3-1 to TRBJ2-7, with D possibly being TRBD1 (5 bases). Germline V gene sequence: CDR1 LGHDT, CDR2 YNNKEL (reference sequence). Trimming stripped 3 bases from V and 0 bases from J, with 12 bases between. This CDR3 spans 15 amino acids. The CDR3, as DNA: TGTGCCAGCAGCCAGGGGTGGGGCCTCTCCTACGAGCAGTACTTC. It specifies CASSQGWGLSYEQYF.

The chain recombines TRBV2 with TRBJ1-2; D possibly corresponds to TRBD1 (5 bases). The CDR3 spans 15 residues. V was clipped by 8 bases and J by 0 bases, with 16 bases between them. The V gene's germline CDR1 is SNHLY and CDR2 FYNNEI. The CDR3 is CASGEGPLTNYGYTF. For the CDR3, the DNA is TGTGCCAGCGGGGAGGGGCCGCTCACTAACTATGGCTACACCTTC.

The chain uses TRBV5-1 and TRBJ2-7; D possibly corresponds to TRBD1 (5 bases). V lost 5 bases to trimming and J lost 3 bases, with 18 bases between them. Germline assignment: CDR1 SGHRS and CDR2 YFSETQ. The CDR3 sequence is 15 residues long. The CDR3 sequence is CASRYDSEKYYEQYF. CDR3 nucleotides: TGCGCCAGCAGGTATGACAGCGAGAAATACTACGAGCAGTACTTC.

The CDR3 DNA is TGTGCCAGCAGTTTTCAGGGGACGCCCCACGAGCAGTACTTC. Translating it yields CASSFQGTPHEQYF. J is TRBJ2-7 and V is TRBV27; D is perhaps TRBD1 (6 bases). The V gene lost 3 bases and the J gene lost 5 bases, with 14 bases spanning the gap. Germline values: CDR1 MNHEY, CDR2 SMNVEV (reference sequence). This CDR3 region has 14 residues.

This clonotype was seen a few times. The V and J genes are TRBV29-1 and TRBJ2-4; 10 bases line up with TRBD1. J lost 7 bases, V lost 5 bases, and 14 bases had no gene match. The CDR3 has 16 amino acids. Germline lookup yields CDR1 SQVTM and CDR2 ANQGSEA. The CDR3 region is CSVLKGGQGKGNIQYF. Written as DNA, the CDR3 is TGCAGCGTTCTCAAAGGGGGACAGGGGAAGGGGAACATTCAGTACTTC.

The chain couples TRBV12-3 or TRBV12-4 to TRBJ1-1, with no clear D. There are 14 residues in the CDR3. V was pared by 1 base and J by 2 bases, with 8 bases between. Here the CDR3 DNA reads TGTGCCAGCAGTTTAGTCTCAGGCAACACTGAAGCTTTCTTT. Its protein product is CASSLVSGNTEAFF.